Included here is one T cell receptor (beta chain) sequence, with context. This sample stems from a study of control samples from healthy donors and cancer patients. TCRdb's copy holds only in-frame clones and misses some; the assay was immunoSEQ multiplex PCR. The sample includes 65,000 to 70,000 clones, 75% to 90% of them seen just once. The CDR3 is made up of 14 amino acids. Per germline, CDR1 LNHDA and CDR2 SQIVND (reference sequence). V shed 3 bases and J shed 7 bases, with 10 bases lying between them. The V and J genes are TRBV19 and TRBJ1-6; D gene unclear. The source is a woman aged 50 to 65 with lung cancer. The sequencing sample was made of PBMCs. CDR3 region: CASSIGLANSPLHF. The CDR3 nucleotides read TGTGCCAGTAGTATTGGACTGGCCAATTCACCCCTCCACTTT.